The 4 T cell receptor beta chains below all came from one sample that was sequenced in a study of regulatory T cells in long-lasting Graves disease. As for time point: newly diagnosed GD, antithyroid drugs for less than 3 months. With RNA extracted from PBMCs as input, the TCR library was made. CDR3-region Arm-PCR and iRepertoire HTBI primers produced the TCR beta libraries. TCRdb re-called the multiplex PCR reads with MiXCR, one entry per CDR3 protein. The profile shows about 460,000 distinct CDR3 sequences, 12% to 15% of them singletons. The data also belong to a second study, concerning T cells in Graves' hyperthyroidism and ophthalmopathy.

The material was peripheral blood mononuclear cells (PBMCs), obtained at new diagnosis, from a patient treated with antithyroid drugs. These receptor sequences come from a woman aged 45-65 years with Graves disease.

This clonotype has ten or more counts. The chain joins TRBV28 to TRBJ2-7, with 7 bases fitting TRBD1. The CDR3 runs to 16 residues. Germline V gene lookup returns CDR1 MDHEN and CDR2 SYDVKM. Trimming removed 5 bases from V and 5 bases from J; junction bases left unmatched: 15. In DNA, the CDR3 is TGTGCCAGCAGTACAGAGCGACAGGGTCGTTCGGACGAGCAGTACTTC. This translates into CASSTERQGRSDEQYF.

This clonotype was recorded at least ten times. This rearrangement joins TRBV29-1 to TRBJ1-1; D may be TRBD1 (6 bases). The CDR3 contains 13 residues. CDR1 SQVTM and CDR2 ANQGSEA come from the germline V gene. Trimming cost V 5 bases and J 2 bases, with 12 bases left between them. CDR3 in DNA: TGCAGCGTTTCTCAGGGGACTAACACTGAAGCTTTCTTT. Translating it yields CSVSQGTNTEAFF.

This clonotype has only a few counts. This may be a read error, as it is one base from a much larger clone. The conserved phenylalanine or tryptophan normally closing the CDR3 is absent here, so this likely arose from a read error. The rearrangement joins TRBV28 to TRBJ2-7, with 7 bases lining up with TRBD2. Germline CDR1 reads MDHEN; CDR2 reads SYDVKM. This CDR3 spans 14 amino acids. With 6 bases clipped from V and 4 bases from J, the junction kept 9 bases outside the gene matches. Written as DNA, the CDR3 is TGTGCCAGCAGACTAGCGCGAGACAAATACGAGCAGTACCTC. Protein sequence: CASRLARDKYEQYL.

Regarding this clonotype: Since a much larger clone is just one base distant, this may be a read error. V usage is TRBV2 and J usage is TRBJ2-7; TRBD2 agrees at 7 bases. Per germline, CDR1 SNHLY and CDR2 FYNNEI. The CDR3 is made up of 12 amino acids. V shed 8 bases, J shed 3 bases, and the junction held 4 bases outside the gene matches. In nucleotides, the CDR3 is TGTGCCAGCGGGGCTAGCGGCTACGAGCAGTACTTC. Amino acids: CASGASGYEQYF.